This T cell receptor beta chain was documented in a study of blood T cell repertoires in COVID-19 (TCRdb year 2020). A note on the overall study: The collaborator samples originated in the United States, Italy and Spain and spanned the acute and convalescent phases of COVID-19. The prospective study material was composed of cDNA or gDNA derived from T cells, B-cell-depleted T cells, or PBMCs. Subjects who had been exposed to COVID-19, were actively infected with it, or had recovered from it provided the deeply sampled blood TCRbeta repertoires that made up the dataset. The repertoires were made available in a free public database intended to serve as a resource for research on the immune response to SARS-CoV-2. Samples came from the ongoing ImmuneRACE study (first 160 participants) plus 1,254 subjects from 6 global collaborators. A de-identified subject ID, COVID-19 status, age in years and sex were almost always included in the sample metadata. HLA class I and class II types, where available, came from metadata supplied by the sample provider rather than from assay-based typing.

TCRbeta CDR3 regions were amplified from genomic DNA using the immunoSEQ Assay, a bias-controlled multiplex PCR. In the paper's pipeline: Nucleated cell counts per sample were estimated from amplification of reference gene primers within the assay. To quantify the absolute abundance of each unique TCRbeta CDR3 rearrangement, sequence reads were collapsed and filtered. For each sample, productive Simpson clonality was calculated by taking the square root of Simpson's diversity index across productive rearrangements. The clones in this table, taken by TCRdb from immuneACCESS, are in-frame only. Not every clone is retained; where verified, under half of the shortfall comes from an unresolved V gene, and the cause of the rest is unknown. That table furnishes V, J and clone size, whereas the DNA furnished D and trimming. The sample table shows over 150,000 clones, and 78% are seen once. The ten largest clonotypes hold around a sixth of the sample.

For CDR1 and CDR2, the germline V gene lists MDHEN and SYDVKM. Relative to germline, V is 5 bases shorter and J is 1 base shorter, with 13 bases between their ends. The CDR3, cysteine through phenylalanine, is 15 amino acids long. Of all the DNA, just the CDR3 is kept, 45 bases in frame from base 1. What the research found in general, with its limitations: The amount of clinical and demographic metadata varied by source and participant and was provided uncurated.

Participants in the prospective study were enrolled through a virtual design, were aged about 18 to 89 years, and lived in 20 to 30 United States geographic areas. In the prospective study, cohorts were assigned on the basis of participant-reported clinical history obtained from a screening survey and a study questionnaire. For ImmuneRACE Cohort 3, a participant was defined as recovered based on two consecutive negative NP/OP PCR tests, clearance by a healthcare professional, or resolution of symptoms. Each participant in the prospective study had whole blood, serum and a nasopharyngeal or oropharyngeal swab collected by mobile phlebotomists. Prospective study participants could optionally give additional blood draws and questionnaires over an approximately 2-month period. Prospective study blood samples were shipped either frozen or at room temperature before DNA extraction. In regard to this clone: Its antigen is still unknown. Base qualities are missing; no much larger clone stands one base away.

Input material: PBMCs or T cells enriched from blood (not recorded which). Recombination connected TRBV28 to TRBJ2-3; no D segment can be confidently identified. The source of this sequence is a woman between 50 and 59 years old who had recovered from COVID-19. The CDR3 has the sequence CASSPALIGTDTQYF. The DNA reads as follows: TGTGCCAGCAGTCCAGCGCTAATCGGCACAGATACGCAGTATTTT.